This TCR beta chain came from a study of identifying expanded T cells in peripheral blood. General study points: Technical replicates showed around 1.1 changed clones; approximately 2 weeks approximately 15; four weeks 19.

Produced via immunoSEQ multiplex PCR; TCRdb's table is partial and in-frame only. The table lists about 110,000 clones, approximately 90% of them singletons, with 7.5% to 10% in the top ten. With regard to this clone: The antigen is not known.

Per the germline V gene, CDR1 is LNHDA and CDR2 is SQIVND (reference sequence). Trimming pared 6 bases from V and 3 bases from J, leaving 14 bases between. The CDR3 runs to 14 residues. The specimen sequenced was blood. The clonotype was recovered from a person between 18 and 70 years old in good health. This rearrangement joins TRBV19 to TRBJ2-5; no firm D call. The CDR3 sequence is CASRAEEREETQYF. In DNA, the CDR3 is TGTGCCAGTAGGGCTGAGGAGCGAGAAGAGACCCAGTACTTC.